The 31 T cell receptor beta chains listed next were all sequenced from one sample in a study of cytomegalovirus exposure and HLA in healthy donors. Vbeta (60) and Jbeta (13) primers were used in the PCR. Clones were read by immunoSEQ multiplex PCR, and TCRdb kept only the in-frame ones, dropping some. The sample has 65,000 to 80,000 clones, roughly 79% seen once. The sequenced sample was PBMCs. Receptors originate from a woman aged 35 to 49 in good health and CMV-seropositive.

The chain has TRBV7-9 and TRBJ2-1, with 11 positions matching TRBD2. With 2 bases clipped from V and 8 bases from J, the junction kept 5 bases outside the gene matches. Germline-derived CDR1 and CDR2 are SEHNR and FQNEAQ (reference sequence). The CDR3 sequence is 15 residues long. The chain's CDR3 is CASSLLAGGVDEQFF. The CDR3 DNA reads TGTGCCAGCAGCTTATTAGCGGGAGGGGTTGATGAGCAGTTCTTC.

The genes are TRBV7-9 and TRBJ2-7; tentatively, D is TRBD1 (6 bases). The CDR3 length is 13 residues. Germline assignment: CDR1 SEHNR and CDR2 FQNEAQ (reference sequence). Trimming shortened V by 5 bases and J by 3 bases, and 11 bases separated the two germline ends. CDR3 DNA: TGTGCCAGCAGCGGGGACACGGGCTACGAGCAGTACTTC. Translated: CASSGDTGYEQYF.

The chain combines TRBV5-6 with TRBJ1-4; TRBD1 matches at 12 bases. The V gene end was trimmed by 0 bases and the J gene end by 6 bases; junction bases not matched to a gene: 3. Germline CDR1 is SGHDT and CDR2 is YYEEEE. CDR3 length: 16 amino acids. This chain's CDR3 is CASSLGGQGAYEKLFF. CDR3 nucleotide sequence: TGTGCCAGCAGCTTGGGGGGACAGGGGGCCTATGAAAAACTGTTTTTT. The variable domain in full, completed from reference TRBV5-6 and TRBJ1-4, reads DAGVTQSPTHLIKTRGQQVTLRCSPKSGHDTVSWYQQALGQGPQFIFQYYEEEERQRGNFPDRFSGHQFPNYSSELNVNALLLGDSALYLCASSLGGQGAYEKLFFGSGTQLSVL.

The rearrangement uses TRBV27 and TRBJ2-6; a weak D match, TRBD2 (5 bases). Germline V gene sequence: CDR1 MNHEY, CDR2 SMNVEV (reference sequence). This CDR3 region has 17 residues. V lost 2 bases and J 0 bases, leaving 11 bases between the germline ends. CDR3 sequence (DNA): TGTGCCAGCAGTTTAACCACGGGAAGCTCTGGGGCCAACGTCCTGACTTTC. Translation gives CASSLTTGSSGANVLTF.

This clone showed up just once. The V gene is TRBV4-1, the J gene TRBJ2-2; 12 nucleotides agree with TRBD2. J was trimmed by 6 bases and V by 5 bases; bases with no gene match: 10. Germline V gene lookup returns CDR1 MGHRA and CDR2 YSYEKL. This CDR3 has 17 residues. This CDR3 reads CASSATSGRRGPGELFF. CDR3 DNA sequence: TGCGCCAGCAGCGCCACTAGCGGGAGGAGAGGGCCCGGGGAGCTGTTTTTT.

The chain uses TRBV19 and TRBJ2-3; 16 bases are a match to TRBD2. The V gene's germline CDR1 is LNHDA and CDR2 SQIVND (reference sequence). The CDR3 sequence is 18 residues long. V dropped 7 bases and J dropped 0; count of bases not matched to a gene: 7. The CDR3 nucleotides read TGTGCCAGTACCCCACTGGGACTAGCGGGAGGGAGCACAGATACGCAGTATTTT. This sequence encodes CASTPLGLAGGSTDTQYF.

This clone was detected once. V is TRBV5-1 and J is TRBJ1-2; D is possibly TRBD1 (5 bases). The V end lost 2 bases, the J end lost 1 base, and 9 bases lay between the germline ends. Germline CDR1 and CDR2: SGHRS and YFSETQ. The CDR3 length is 14 residues. The CDR3 protein is CASSFGRDNYGYTF. As DNA, the CDR3 is TGCGCCAGCAGCTTTGGCAGGGATAACTATGGCTACACCTTC.

The J gene is TRBJ1-1, the V gene TRBV6-1, with 11 bases aligning to TRBD1. The V segment lost 3 bases and the J segment 5 bases; nucleotides outside the gene matches: 11. Germline V gene lookup returns CDR1 MNHNS and CDR2 SASEGT. This CDR3 has 17 amino acids. CDR3 sequence (DNA): TGTGCCAGCAGTGATCTTGACTGGACAGGGGGCTTGACTGAAGCTTTCTTT. Translation: CASSDLDWTGGLTEAFF.

CDR3 nucleotide sequence: TGTGCCAGCAACAAGGAGCCCGGCTTCTCCGAGCAGTACTTC. As protein: CASNKEPGFSEQYF. The chain recombines TRBV9 with TRBJ2-7, with unresolved D. The ends were cut back, 6 bases at V and 6 bases at J, with 19 bases in the middle. The CDR3 spans 14 residues. Per the germline V gene, CDR1 is SGDLS and CDR2 is YYNGEE.

The chain employs TRBV9 and TRBJ2-1; tentatively, D is TRBD2 (7 bases). The CDR3 sequence is 16 residues long. Deletions cut 0 bases from V and 8 bases from J, with 18 bases between. CDR1 SGDLS and CDR2 YYNGEE come from the germline V gene. The CDR3 nucleotides read TGTGCCAGCAGCGTAGATGGGCTTGGGGAGGGGGATGAGCAGTTCTTC. Protein product: CASSVDGLGEGDEQFF.

The chain carries TRBV5-1 and TRBJ2-3; the match to TRBD2 covers 13 bases. The ends lost 2 bases at V and 5 bases at J; junction bases unmatched: 5. The CDR3 runs 16 residues. CDR1 is SGHRS, CDR2 YFSETQ, per germline. The CDR3 loop reads CASSFGLAGELDTQYF. The CDR3 region has the DNA TGCGCCAGCAGCTTCGGACTAGCGGGAGAGCTAGATACGCAGTATTTT.

The chain uses TRBV30 and TRBJ1-1; unclear D gene. The V end lost 3 bases, the J end lost 5 bases, and 10 bases lay between the germline ends. The CDR3 loop spans 12 amino acids. Germline loops: CDR1 GTSNPN, CDR2 SVGIG (reference sequence). Here the CDR3 DNA reads TGTGCCTGGAGACCTTTGAGGACTGAAGCTTTCTTT. This sequence encodes CAWRPLRTEAFF.

The genes are TRBV2 and TRBJ1-2; maybe TRBD1 (6 bases). The CDR3 totals 12 residues. In germline, CDR1 is SNHLY, CDR2 FYNNEI. Between the trimmed V and J ends, which lost 7 bases and 7 bases, there was a span of 13 bases. Here the CDR3 reads CASMEGGGGYTF. CDR3 bases: TGTGCCAGCATGGAGGGGGGGGGTGGCTACACCTTC.

The rearrangement links TRBV5-1 to TRBJ1-1; TRBD1 matches 7 bases. The V segment lost 3 bases and the J segment 4 bases; nucleotides outside the gene matches: 6. Germline loops: CDR1 SGHRS, CDR2 YFSETQ. CDR3 length: 14 amino acids. In nucleotides, the CDR3 is TGCGCCAGCAGCTCCGGGACAGTGGGCACTGAAGCTTTCTTT. Its protein product is CASSSGTVGTEAFF.

The gene calls are TRBV29-1 and TRBJ2-7; 7 bases map to TRBD2. From germline, CDR1 is SQVTM and CDR2 ANQGSEA. V lost 7 bases, J lost 3 bases, and 6 bases stayed unmatched. CDR3 length equals 12 residues. This CDR3 is CSGGGTIYEQYF. Written as DNA, the CDR3 is TGCAGCGGCGGGGGTACTATCTACGAGCAGTACTTC.

The chain combines TRBV29-1 with TRBJ2-3; TRBD2 matches 7 bases. The V segment lost 4 bases and the J segment 3 bases; nucleotides outside the gene matches: 10. Germline CDR1 SQVTM, CDR2 ANQGSEA. This CDR3 contains 15 residues. The CDR3 bases are TGCAGCGTTGGACTGAGCGGGATCTGGACAGATACGCAGTATTTT. Residues: CSVGLSGIWTDTQYF.

The rearrangement links TRBV6-5 to TRBJ1-3; D not resolved. Per germline, CDR1 MNHEY and CDR2 SVGAGI. Trimming took off 2 bases at V and 0 bases at J, with 8 bases between the two ends. This CDR3 spans 15 amino acids. The CDR3 DNA follows: TGTGCCAGCAGTTACAAACAGAGCTCTGGAAACACCATATATTTT. Its translation: CASSYKQSSGNTIYF.

The chain couples TRBV9 to TRBJ2-3; the match to TRBD1 covers 7 bases. The germline CDR1 and CDR2 sequences are SGDLS and YYNGEE. CDR3 length: 16 amino acids. Trimming took 4 bases from V and 0 from J; bases not matched to a gene: 8. CDR3 amino acids: CASSPTGARSTDTQYF. In DNA, the CDR3 is TGTGCCAGCAGCCCTACAGGGGCTAGGAGCACAGATACGCAGTATTTT.

This sequence joins TRBV19 and TRBJ1-1; D possibly corresponds to TRBD1 (6 bases). The germline gives CDR1 LNHDA, CDR2 SQIVND (reference sequence). CDR3 length: 14 amino acids. The V and J ends lost 5 bases and 1 base respectively, with 11 bases between them. The CDR3: CASSRGGANTEAFF. Written as DNA, the CDR3 is TGTGCCAGTAGTCGGGGGGGGGCGAACACTGAAGCTTTCTTT.

The CDR3 protein is CASSIKAGRNQPQHF. The CDR3 DNA reads TGTGCCAGCAGTATAAAGGCGGGCCGCAATCAGCCCCAGCATTTT. This chain links TRBV27 with TRBJ1-5; D remains unclear. Trimming left V 5 bases short and J 2 bases short, with 13 bases between. The CDR3 runs 15 residues. The germline CDR1 and CDR2 sequences are MNHEY and SMNVEV (reference sequence).

The rearrangement joins TRBV6-1 to TRBJ1-1; 8 bases are shared with TRBD1. Looked up from germline, CDR1 is MNHNS and CDR2 is SASEGT. Unmatched junction bases numbered 8, after V lost 8 bases and J lost 0 bases. CDR3 size: 15 residues. The CDR3 protein is CASDRTGSMNTEAFF. Written as DNA, the CDR3 is TGTGCCAGCGATCGGACAGGGTCCATGAACACTGAAGCTTTCTTT.

The chain combines TRBV6-1 with TRBJ2-7; 8 bases are shared with TRBD1. Germline V gene data show CDR1 as MNHNS and CDR2 as SASEGT. J was trimmed by 6 bases and V by 2 bases; bases with no gene match: 6. CDR3 length equals 14 residues. The CDR3 sequence: CASSELGQGLEQYF. The CDR3 DNA reads as TGTGCCAGCAGTGAACTAGGACAGGGCCTCGAGCAGTACTTC.

The chain joins TRBV7-8 to TRBJ2-5; D may be TRBD2 (6 bases). The end of the DNA aligns better with TRBJ2-7, so the J call may be wrong. Germline CDR1 is SGHVS and CDR2 is FQNEAQ. The CDR3 loop spans 14 amino acids. CDR3 region: CASSLDYGPDEQYF. CDR3 sequence (DNA): TGTGCCAGCAGCTTGGACTATGGGCCTGACGAGCAGTACTTC.

The J gene is TRBJ2-2, the V gene TRBV6-6; 7 nucleotides agree with TRBD1. V was clipped by 7 bases and J by 3 bases; unmatched bases: 5. CDR1 and CDR2 from the germline V gene are MNHNY and SVGAGI (reference sequence). The CDR3 contains 14 residues. CDR3 in amino acids: CASTLTGDTGELFF. CDR3 in DNA: TGTGCCAGCACCCTTACAGGGGACACCGGGGAGCTGTTTTTT.

V and J are TRBV2 and TRBJ1-1; no clear D gene. Trimming pared 4 bases from V and 10 bases from J, leaving 10 bases between. This CDR3 has 11 residues. CDR1 and CDR2 from the germline V gene are SNHLY and FYNNEI. The CDR3 bases are TGTGCCAGCAGTGGAACTATGCGAGCTTTCTTT. This gives the protein CASSGTMRAFF.

The chain recombines TRBV5-1 with TRBJ2-7; TRBD2 might be the D (5 bases). Germline V gives CDR1 SGHRS, CDR2 YFSETQ. The CDR3 covers 15 residues. Trimming took off 4 bases at V and 6 bases at J, with 20 bases between the two ends. The CDR3 DNA is TGCGCCAGCAGCCTGTCCAGAGGGATTAAAGCCGAGCAGTACTTC. Protein sequence: CASSLSRGIKAEQYF.

This clone was seen a handful of times. The rearrangement uses TRBV28 and TRBJ1-1, with 12 positions matching TRBD1. This CDR3 is 15 amino acids long. J gave up 11 bases and V 3 bases, and 10 bases lay outside the gene matches. Germline V gene lookup returns CDR1 MDHEN and CDR2 SYDVKM. Here the CDR3 DNA reads TGTGCCAGCAGTTTCCCACGGGACAGGGGGCGGGCGGCTTTCTTT. Its translation is CASSFPRDRGRAAFF.

This clone has a single count. The V gene is TRBV6-4, the J gene TRBJ2-3, with no clear D. The CDR3 has 13 residues. Germline CDR1 MRHNA, CDR2 SNTAGT. V was clipped by 3 bases and J by 5 bases, with 9 bases between them. CDR3 loop: CASSEQQKDTQYF. CDR3 nucleotides: TGTGCCAGCAGTGAACAGCAGAAAGATACGCAGTATTTT.

The chain is built from TRBV30 and TRBJ2-1, with a tentative D call TRBD2 (5 bases). Trimming took 5 bases from V and 10 from J, leaving 15 bases between them. Per the germline V gene, CDR1 is GTSNPN and CDR2 is SVGIG (reference sequence). The CDR3 loop spans 12 amino acids. This chain's CDR3 is CAWGMTQREQFF. In nucleotides, the CDR3 is TGTGCCTGGGGGATGACCCAGCGGGAGCAGTTCTTC.

The chain combines TRBV9 with TRBJ2-3; 10 nucleotides agree with TRBD2. After removal of 0 bases from V and 7 bases from J, the junction contained 14 bases not matched to a gene. The germline CDR1 and CDR2 sequences are SGDLS and YYNGEE. This CDR3 region has 18 residues. DNA for the CDR3: TGTGCCAGCAGCGTAGGGGAAGCGGGGGGGCCGGTTTTGAATACGCAGTATTTT. Protein: CASSVGEAGGPVLNTQYF.

A single count supports this clone. V usage is TRBV13 and J usage is TRBJ1-1; no definite D call. Per the germline V gene, CDR1 is PRHDT and CDR2 is FYEKMQ (reference sequence). The CDR3 totals 15 residues. Trimming removed 0 bases from V and 5 bases from J, with 13 bases in between. Here the CDR3 DNA reads TGTGCCAGCAGCTTAGGCGCGCCTGCGGGTACTGAAGCTTTCTTT. Protein sequence: CASSLGAPAGTEAFF.